This TCR beta chain was recovered during a study of blood T cells in healthy people across ages. A second roughly 7 to 11 cycle PCR used barcoded and J-beta primers. Researchers report that a template-switch adaptor with 12 random nucleotides tagged each cDNA molecule. TCRdb re-derived calls from the 5' RACE reads in MiXCR, one entry per CDR3 protein. This sample has a few hundred thousand distinct CDR3 sequences, with 25% to 30% found just once. The CDR3 covers 15 residues. Germline-derived CDR1 and CDR2 are DFQATT and SNEGSKA (reference sequence). Trimming pared 3 bases from V and 3 bases from J, leaving 16 bases between.

Sequenced input: blood. This chain joins TRBV20-1 and TRBJ2-3, with TRBD2 as a possible D gene (6 bases). The clonotype comes from a woman aged 70-85 years in good health. The CDR3, as DNA: TGCAGTGCTAGTGGCAGGTCGGCGGGGACAGATACGCAGTATTTT. Translation gives CSASGRSAGTDTQYF.